These 14 T cell receptor beta chains came from one sample sequenced in a study of cytomegalovirus exposure and HLA in healthy donors. The PCR contained 60 Vbeta and 13 Jbeta primers. The protocol was immunoSEQ multiplex PCR, while the TCRdb copy is restricted to in-frame clones and leaves out a portion. The data contain about 90,000 clones, around 64% of them singletons. Sequencing was carried out using PBMCs. Every receptor here comes from a man aged 30-40 years in good health and CMV-seronegative.

This chain uses TRBV19 with TRBJ1-1, with D possibly being TRBD1 (6 bases). The CDR3 loop spans 17 amino acids. With 4 bases removed from V and 0 bases from J, the gap between germline ends came to 18 bases. Per the germline V gene, CDR1 is LNHDA and CDR2 is SQIVND (reference sequence). DNA for the CDR3: TGTGCCAGTAGTACTTACACTAGGACAGCGGTGAACACTGAAGCTTTCTTT. As protein: CASSTYTRTAVNTEAFF.

The sample holds many counts of this clone. The chain couples TRBV5-6 to TRBJ1-1, with 8 positions matching TRBD1. The V and J ends lost 4 bases and 5 bases, in that order; junction bases with no gene match: 4. Germline CDR1 SGHDT, CDR2 YYEEEE. The CDR3 loop spans 13 amino acids. The CDR3 sequence: CASSRQGRTEAFF. The DNA for the CDR3 is TGTGCCAGCAGCCGACAGGGGAGGACTGAAGCTTTCTTT. The entire variable domain, with the rest obtained from reference TRBV5-6 and TRBJ1-1, is as follows: DAGVTQSPTHLIKTRGQQVTLRCSPKSGHDTVSWYQQALGQGPQFIFQYYEEEERQRGNFPDRFSGHQFPNYSSELNVNALLLGDSALYLCASSRQGRTEAFFGQGTRLTVV.

This chain joins TRBV11-2 and TRBJ1-6, with 8 bases matching TRBD1. The V and J ends lost 6 bases and 9 bases, in that order; junction bases with no gene match: 10. This CDR3 is built from 15 residues. The germline gives CDR1 SGHAT, CDR2 FQNNGV. DNA of the CDR3: TGTGCCAGCAGTAGGGACAGGTTGTCGCCTTCACCCCTCCACTTT. It specifies CASSRDRLSPSPLHF.

This clone was observed once. J is TRBJ1-4 and V is TRBV6-5, with TRBD1 as a possible D gene (5 bases). The CDR3 extends over 13 amino acids. Trimming took 2 bases from V and 13 from J, leaving 14 bases between them. CDR1 and CDR2 from the germline V gene are MNHEY and SVGAGI. The CDR3 loop reads CASSYRERRGLFF. The CDR3 DNA reads TGTGCCAGCAGTTACAGAGAAAGAAGGGGACTGTTTTTT.

The V call is TRBV29-1, the J call TRBJ2-6; D is undetermined. Trimming removed 0 bases at V and 0 bases at J, with 12 bases between. This CDR3 has 17 residues. Germline values: CDR1 SQVTM, CDR2 ANQGSEA. The CDR3 DNA reads TGCAGCGTTGAAGATGGGCCCGAATTCTCTGGGGCCAACGTCCTGACTTTC. Protein sequence: CSVEDGPEFSGANVLTF.

The rearrangement links TRBV28 to TRBJ2-5; maybe TRBD2 (6 bases). Looked up from germline, CDR1 is MDHEN and CDR2 is SYDVKM. The CDR3 is made up of 14 amino acids. V was trimmed by 5 bases and J by 3 bases, leaving 13 bases between them. The chain's CDR3 is CASSPGTYKETQYF. The CDR3 bases are TGTGCCAGCAGTCCCGGGACTTACAAAGAGACCCAGTACTTC.

V and J are TRBV5-6 and TRBJ2-3; weak D call: TRBD2 (5 bases). Germline V gives CDR1 SGHDT, CDR2 YYEEEE. The CDR3 is 17 residues long. The V end lost 4 bases, the J end lost 3 bases, and 21 bases lay between the germline ends. CDR3 residues: CASSPLVPGMRTDTQYF. DNA of the CDR3: TGTGCCAGCAGCCCCCTAGTGCCGGGAATGAGAACAGATACGCAGTATTTT.

V gene TRBV1 combines with J gene TRBJ1-1. TRBV1 is a listed pseudogene. The CDR3 is 18 amino acids. The DNA for the CDR3 is TGCACCAGCAGCCAAGATCTGGGAGGAGCTATAGGGGCCACTGAAGCTTTCTTT. Amino acids: CTSSQDLGGAIGATEAFF.

This clone came up a few times. V and J are TRBV7-2 and TRBJ1-1, with D perhaps TRBD1 (5 bases). Germline V gene lookup returns CDR1 SGHTA and CDR2 FQGNSA. V shed 4 bases and J shed 5 bases, with 11 bases lying between them. CDR3 length equals 13 residues. The DNA for the CDR3 is TGTGCCAGCAGCTCTCGACGACAGACTGAAGCTTTCTTT. This sequence encodes CASSSRRQTEAFF.

The chain has TRBV29-1 and TRBJ2-2; a weak D match, TRBD1 (6 bases). CDR1 SQVTM and CDR2 ANQGSEA come from the germline V gene. The germline V and J ends were trimmed by 7 bases and 8 bases, with 17 bases remaining between them. This CDR3 spans 13 amino acids. The CDR3 protein is CSAIPAGAGELFF. CDR3 nucleotides: TGCAGCGCGATACCCGCAGGGGCGGGGGAGCTGTTTTTT.

V usage is TRBV7-3 and J usage is TRBJ1-5; D gene uncertain. The ends were cut back, 5 bases at V and 3 bases at J, with 14 bases in the middle. The germline CDR1 and CDR2 sequences are SGHTA and FQGTGA. The CDR3 sequence is 15 residues long. The CDR3 is CASSLEGGLNQPQHF. CDR3 DNA: TGTGCCAGCAGCCTCGAGGGAGGGCTCAATCAGCCCCAGCATTTT.

CDR3 coding DNA: TGTGCCAGTAGTATTGGGGTGGGGAGTCGCTCCTCTGGGGCCAACGTCCTGACTTTC. As protein: CASSIGVGSRSSGANVLTF. This chain uses TRBV19 with TRBJ2-6; D may be TRBD2 (5 bases). Germline V gene sequence: CDR1 LNHDA, CDR2 SQIVND (reference sequence). The V and J ends lost 3 bases and 0 bases respectively, with 18 bases between them. The CDR3 is 19 amino acids.

V is TRBV4-2 and J is TRBJ1-2; the D gene is possibly TRBD1 (5 bases). This CDR3 is built from 14 residues. V lost 7 bases, J lost 8 bases, and 20 bases lay in between. Germline V gives CDR1 LGHNA, CDR2 YNFKEQ. CDR3 bases: TGTGCCAGCACCTCGACGGGGGAAGCTCCCGGCTACACCTTC. Translated, it gives CASTSTGEAPGYTF.

There are a few counts of this clone. The chain uses TRBV4-1 and TRBJ1-2, with TRBD1 as a possible D gene (5 bases). Trimming cost V 0 bases and J 4 bases, with 12 bases left between them. This CDR3 comprises 15 residues. Germline lookup yields CDR1 MGHRA and CDR2 YSYEKL. The CDR3 protein is CASSQDRGFSYGYTF. The CDR3 DNA reads as TGCGCCAGCAGCCAAGATAGGGGCTTTTCCTATGGCTACACCTTC.